This TCR beta chain was sequenced for a study of blood T cell repertoires in COVID-19 (dated by TCRdb to about 2020). Background on the whole study: Collaborator samples came from the United States, Italy and Spain and covered acute and convalescent phases of COVID-19. The material from the prospective study consisted of cDNA or gDNA derived from T cells, B-cell-depleted T cells, or PBMCs. Deeply sampled blood TCRbeta repertoires from subjects exposed to, actively infected with, or recovered from COVID-19 were included in the dataset. The repertoires were released in a freely available public database intended as a resource for research on the immune response to SARS-CoV-2. Samples were obtained from the ongoing ImmuneRACE study (first 160 participants) and from over 1,000 subjects provided by 6 global collaborators. A de-identified subject ID, COVID-19 status, age in years and sex were almost always included in the sample metadata. Where HLA class I and class II types were available, the types were taken from metadata supplied by the sample provider, not from assay-based typing. What the authors observed across the whole study: The quantity of clinical and demographic metadata differed by source and by participant and was supplied without curation.

Whole blood was collected in K2EDTA tubes by collaborating institutions according to the institutions' own protocols. Collaborator samples were shipped for TCRbeta analysis as frozen whole blood, isolated PBMCs, or DNA extracted from either sample type. The immunoSEQ Assay, a bias-controlled multiplex PCR, was used to amplify TCRbeta CDR3 regions from genomic DNA. Processing in the source paper ran as follows. The number of nucleated cells in each sample was estimated from the amplification of reference gene primers within the assay. Sequence reads were collapsed and filtered to measure the absolute abundance of every unique TCRbeta CDR3 rearrangement. For each sample, productive Simpson clonality was calculated as the square root of Simpson's diversity index across productive rearrangements. Held by TCRdb, this immuneACCESS table contains in-frame sequences only and omits some clones. Under half of the omission traces to an unresolved V gene where checked; the cause of the rest is unknown. V, J and clone size are those of that table, while D and trimming were read from the DNA. The sample table contains about 120,000 clones; only one count was recorded for 85% of them. Of the sample, 3.5% to 4.5% is held by the ten largest clones.

Turning to this clone: The target of this receptor is not known. There are no base qualities to consult, and no much larger clone falls within one base.

Specimen: peripheral blood. The sequence was obtained from a man aged 60 to 69 with acute or convalescent COVID-19.

The encoded CDR3 is CASSLTTDRATDTQYF. The nucleotides are TGTGCCAGCAGCTTAACTACGGACAGGGCGACAGATACGCAGTATTTT. Recombination linked TRBV5-5 to TRBJ2-3; TRBD1 fits 8 bases in the junction. Trimmed from V: 2 bases; trimmed from J: 3 bases; junction bases lacking a gene match: 8. The CDR3 spans 16 residues, from the cysteine through the phenylalanine. Only CDR3 DNA is held: 48 bases, read in frame from base 1. The germline V gene (reference sequence) specifies SGHKS as CDR1 and YYEKEE as CDR2.